This T cell receptor (beta chain) was retrieved from a study of T-cell memory formation after mild COVID-19. TCRdb recomputed calls from the 5' RACE reads with MiXCR, one row per CDR3 protein. The sample gives roughly 170,000 distinct CDR3 sequences, around 18% of which show up once; 3.9% is in the top ten. The ends were cut back, 7 bases at V and 2 bases at J, with 14 bases in the middle. The CDR3 spans 14 residues. Per germline, CDR1 SGHRS and CDR2 YFSETQ. This chain links TRBV5-1 with TRBJ2-3; TRBD2 might be the D (7 bases). The sequenced material came from PBMCs or a T cell subset sorted from them (not recorded which). The TCR originated in a man between 18 and 35 years old who had mild COVID-19 (a few samples of this study predate the infection). Cell type and time point are not known. The CDR3 here is CASDPGGLTDTQYF. The CDR3 region has the DNA TGCGCCAGCGATCCGGGGGGCCTCACAGATACGCAGTATTTT.